This T cell receptor beta chain was sequenced during a study of T-cell reconstitution after alpha-beta-depleted transplantation in children (dated by TCRdb to the mid-2010s). Regarding the study in general: Using TCR repertoire profiling, the study followed T-cell immune reconstitution in a quantitative way in children after TCRalphabeta/CD19-depleted allogeneic hematopoietic cell transplantation.

As concerns this clonotype: Its antigen is currently not known. Within one base of it there is no much larger clone, and no base qualities were kept.

V is shortened by 1 base, J by 6 bases, and the region joining them spans 13 bases. As encoded in the germline V gene, CDR1 is SGHTA while CDR2 is FQGNSA. Its CDR3 holds 15 amino acids, cysteine through phenylalanine. Of all the DNA, just the CDR3 is kept, 45 bases in frame from base 1. The library was generated by PCR. Sequencing was performed on an Illumina HiSeq 2500. TCR library preparation used molecular barcoding, with unique molecular identifiers applied to normalize quantification of the TCRbeta repertoire. TCRdb cleaned the public reads at Q25 with fastp, built clones with MiXCR and kept in-frame beta chains. Identical CDR3 protein sequences are pooled into one entry, listed with their most common genes and DNA. This sample is represented by 230,000 or so distinct CDR3 sequences; roughly a tenth of them were singletons. The ten largest clones add up to 5% to 5.5% of the sample.

Recombination connected TRBV7-2 to TRBJ1-5, with an unclear D gene assignment. This material consisted of PBMCs from the stem cell graft donor, taken from the stem cell graft. This TCR was sampled from a human donor who donated a stem cell graft to a child with SCID. Read as DNA, the sequence is TGTGCCAGCAGCTTAGGGCCGGGCGGCGGTCAGCCCCAGCATTTT. It codes for CASSLGPGGGQPQHF.